The clone carrying this TCR beta chain was observed at least ten times. Its target is not known. The data are from a study of identical twins. Using its own MiXCR run on the 5' RACE reads, TCRdb lists one record per CDR3 protein. The profile covers under 350,000 distinct CDR3 sequences, with less than 9.5% appearing a single time and approximately 7% taken by the ten largest. General study points: Its conclusions, products of cross-sectional statistical analysis, did not come from following the same donors. Excess sharing between twins was weaker in beta out-of-frame sequences. Models underpredicted monozygotic twin sharing of out-of-frame TCR alpha.

The CDR3 is 16 residues long. CDR1 and CDR2 from the germline V gene are LGHDT and YNNKEL (reference sequence). The V gene end was trimmed by 3 bases and the J gene end by 6 bases; junction bases not matched to a gene: 5. These data were also reused for a study on yellow fever vaccine responses in identical twins.

Material: CD8+ T cells sorted from blood. The gene calls are TRBV3-1 and TRBJ1-6; the match to TRBD1 covers 10 bases. The TCR comes from a woman under 30 in good health. The CDR3 is CASSHGTGVPNSPLHF. Written as DNA, the CDR3 is TGTGCCAGCAGCCATGGGACAGGGGTTCCTAATTCACCCCTCCACTTT.